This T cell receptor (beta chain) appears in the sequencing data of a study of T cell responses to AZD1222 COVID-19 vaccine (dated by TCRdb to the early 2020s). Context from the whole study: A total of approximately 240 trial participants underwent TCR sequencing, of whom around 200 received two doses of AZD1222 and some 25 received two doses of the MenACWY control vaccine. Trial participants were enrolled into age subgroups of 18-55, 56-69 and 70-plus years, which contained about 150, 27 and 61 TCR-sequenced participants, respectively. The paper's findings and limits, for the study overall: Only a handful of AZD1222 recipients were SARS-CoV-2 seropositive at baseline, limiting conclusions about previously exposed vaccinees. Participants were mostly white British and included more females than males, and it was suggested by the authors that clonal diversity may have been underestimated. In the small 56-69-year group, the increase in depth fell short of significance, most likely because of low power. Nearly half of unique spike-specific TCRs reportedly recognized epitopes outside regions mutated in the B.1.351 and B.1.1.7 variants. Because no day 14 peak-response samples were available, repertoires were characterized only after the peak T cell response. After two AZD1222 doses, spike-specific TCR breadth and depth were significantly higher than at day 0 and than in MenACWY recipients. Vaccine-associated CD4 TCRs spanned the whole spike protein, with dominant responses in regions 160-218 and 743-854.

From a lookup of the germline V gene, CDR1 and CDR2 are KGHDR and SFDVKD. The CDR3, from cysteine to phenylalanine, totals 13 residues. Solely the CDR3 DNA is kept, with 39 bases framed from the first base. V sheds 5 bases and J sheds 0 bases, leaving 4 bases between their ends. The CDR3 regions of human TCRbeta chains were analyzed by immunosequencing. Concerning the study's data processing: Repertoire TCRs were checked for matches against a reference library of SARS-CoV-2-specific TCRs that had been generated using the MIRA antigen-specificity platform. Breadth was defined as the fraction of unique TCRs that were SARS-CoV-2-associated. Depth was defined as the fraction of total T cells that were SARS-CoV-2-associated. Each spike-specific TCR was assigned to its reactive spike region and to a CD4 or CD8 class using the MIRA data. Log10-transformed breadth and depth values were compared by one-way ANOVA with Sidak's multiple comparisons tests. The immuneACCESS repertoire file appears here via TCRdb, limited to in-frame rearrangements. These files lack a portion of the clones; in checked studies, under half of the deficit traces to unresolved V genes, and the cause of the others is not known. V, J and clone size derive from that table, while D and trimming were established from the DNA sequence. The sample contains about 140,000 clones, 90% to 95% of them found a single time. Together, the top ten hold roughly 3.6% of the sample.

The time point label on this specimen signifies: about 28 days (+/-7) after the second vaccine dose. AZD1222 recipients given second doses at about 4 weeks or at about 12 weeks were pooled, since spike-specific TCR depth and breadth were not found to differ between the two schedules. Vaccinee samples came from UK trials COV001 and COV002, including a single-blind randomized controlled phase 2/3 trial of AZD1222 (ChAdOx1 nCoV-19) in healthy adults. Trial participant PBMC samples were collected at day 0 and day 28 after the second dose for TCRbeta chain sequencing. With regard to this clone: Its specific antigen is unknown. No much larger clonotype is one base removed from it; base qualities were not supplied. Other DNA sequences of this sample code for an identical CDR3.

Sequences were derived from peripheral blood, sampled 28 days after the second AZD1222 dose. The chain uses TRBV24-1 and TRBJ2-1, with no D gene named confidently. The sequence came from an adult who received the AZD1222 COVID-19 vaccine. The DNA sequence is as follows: TGTGCCACCAGTGTTGACTCCTACAATGAGCAGTTCTTC. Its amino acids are CATSVDSYNEQFF.